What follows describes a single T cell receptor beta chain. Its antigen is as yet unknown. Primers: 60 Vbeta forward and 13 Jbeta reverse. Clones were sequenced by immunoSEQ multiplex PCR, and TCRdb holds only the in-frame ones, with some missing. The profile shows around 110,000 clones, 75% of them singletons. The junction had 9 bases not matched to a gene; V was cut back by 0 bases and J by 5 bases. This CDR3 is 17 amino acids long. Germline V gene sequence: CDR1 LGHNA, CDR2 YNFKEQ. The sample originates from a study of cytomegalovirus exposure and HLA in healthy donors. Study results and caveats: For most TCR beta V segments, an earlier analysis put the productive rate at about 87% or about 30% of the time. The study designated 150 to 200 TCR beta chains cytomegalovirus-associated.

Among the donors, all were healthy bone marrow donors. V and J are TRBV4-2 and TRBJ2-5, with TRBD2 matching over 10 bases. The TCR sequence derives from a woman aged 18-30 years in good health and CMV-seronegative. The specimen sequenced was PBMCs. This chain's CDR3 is CASSQDGSSGGMETQYF. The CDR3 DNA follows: TGTGCCAGCAGCCAAGATGGATCTAGCGGGGGAATGGAGACCCAGTACTTC.